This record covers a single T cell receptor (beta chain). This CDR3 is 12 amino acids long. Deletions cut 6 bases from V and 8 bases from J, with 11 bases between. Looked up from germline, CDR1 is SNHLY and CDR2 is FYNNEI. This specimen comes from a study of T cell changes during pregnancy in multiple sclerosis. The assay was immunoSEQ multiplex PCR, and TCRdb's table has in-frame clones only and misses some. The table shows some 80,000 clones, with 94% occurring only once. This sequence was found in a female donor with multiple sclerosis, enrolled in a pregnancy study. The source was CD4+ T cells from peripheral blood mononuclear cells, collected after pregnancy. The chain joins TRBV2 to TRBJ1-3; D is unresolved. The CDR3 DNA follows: TGTGCCAGCAGCCTTACTGAGGACACCATATATTTT. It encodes CASSLTEDTIYF.